This T cell receptor beta chain was identified in a study of T-cell reconstitution after alpha-beta-depleted transplantation in children. A library of TCRbeta sequences, prepared with unique molecular identifiers, was generated. TCRdb ran MiXCR on the PCR reads and lists one entry per CDR3 protein. The sample includes 490,000 or so distinct CDR3 sequences, under 15% seen only once; the top ten take about 5.4%. Per germline, CDR1 SGHTA and CDR2 FQGNSA. CDR3 length: 15 residues. V shed 6 bases and J shed 2 bases, with 17 bases lying between them. The TCR was taken from a human donor who donated a stem cell graft to a child with combined immunodeficiency. Sequenced here: PBMCs from the stem cell graft donor, sampled from the stem cell graft. The chain links TRBV7-2 to TRBJ2-7; possibly TRBD2 for D (6 bases). CDR3 sequence reads: CASSPRAGRTYEQYF. CDR3 bases: TGTGCCAGCAGTCCCCGAGCGGGCCGGACCTACGAGCAGTACTTC.